This T cell receptor beta chain was documented in a study of T cell responses to AZD1222 COVID-19 vaccine. Across the study: Second doses were pooled across both intervals (about 4 or about 12 weeks). Regarding the study as a whole: Reportedly, nearly half the spike-specific TCRs target unmutated variant regions.

Trimming took 3 bases from V and 14 from J, leaving 14 bases between them. CDR3 size: 13 residues. CDR1 SNHLY and CDR2 FYNNEI come from the germline V gene. In the case of this clone: Its antigen is undetermined.

The data were produced by immunoSEQ multiplex PCR, yet TCRdb's version contains in-frame clones alone and is incomplete. The sample shows about 99,000 clones, approximately 90% of them seen only once. The sequencing here drew on peripheral blood, taken on day 0 of AZD1222 vaccination. This chain uses TRBV2 with TRBJ1-6; no clear D gene. The TCR comes from an adult in good health. CDR3 loop: CASSEGYSGALHF. DNA for the CDR3: TGTGCCAGCAGTGAGGGGTATTCTGGAGCCCTCCACTTT. The variable domain in full, with the rest retrieved from reference TRBV2 and TRBJ1-6, is EPEVTQTPSHQVTQMGQEVILRCVPISNHLYFYWYRQILGQKVEFLVSFYNNEISEKSEIFDDQFSVERPDGSNFTLKIRSTKLEDSAMYFCASSEGYSGALHFGNGTRLTVT.